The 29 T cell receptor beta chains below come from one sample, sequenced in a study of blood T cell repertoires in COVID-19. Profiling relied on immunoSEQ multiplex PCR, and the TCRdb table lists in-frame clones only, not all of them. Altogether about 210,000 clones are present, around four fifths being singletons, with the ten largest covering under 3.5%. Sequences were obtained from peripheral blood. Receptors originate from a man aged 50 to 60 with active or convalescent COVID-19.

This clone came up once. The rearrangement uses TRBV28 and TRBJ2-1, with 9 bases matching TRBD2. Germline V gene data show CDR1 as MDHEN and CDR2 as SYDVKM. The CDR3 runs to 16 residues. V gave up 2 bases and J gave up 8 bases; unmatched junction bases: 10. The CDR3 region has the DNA TGTGCCAGCAGTTTACTTTTAGCGGGAGTAGGCGATGAGCAGTTCTTC. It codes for CASSLLLAGVGDEQFF.

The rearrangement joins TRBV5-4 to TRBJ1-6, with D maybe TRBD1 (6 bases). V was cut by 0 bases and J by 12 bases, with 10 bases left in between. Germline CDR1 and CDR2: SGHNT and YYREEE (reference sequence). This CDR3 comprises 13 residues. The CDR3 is CASSLEGRGPLHF. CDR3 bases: TGTGCCAGCAGCTTGGAGGGCAGGGGACCCCTCCACTTT.

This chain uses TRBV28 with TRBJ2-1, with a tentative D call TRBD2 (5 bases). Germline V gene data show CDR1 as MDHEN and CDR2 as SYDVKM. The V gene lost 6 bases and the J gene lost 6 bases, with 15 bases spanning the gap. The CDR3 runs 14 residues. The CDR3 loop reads CASSQDSFGNEQFF. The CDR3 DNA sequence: TGTGCCAGCAGCCAGGACTCCTTTGGCAATGAGCAGTTCTTC.

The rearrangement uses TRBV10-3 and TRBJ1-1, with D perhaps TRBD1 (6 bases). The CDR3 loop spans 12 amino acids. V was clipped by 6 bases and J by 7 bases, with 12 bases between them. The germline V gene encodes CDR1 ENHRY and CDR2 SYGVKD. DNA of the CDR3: TGTGCCATCAGACGGGGGGCGGGTGAAGCTTTCTTT. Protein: CAIRRGAGEAFF.

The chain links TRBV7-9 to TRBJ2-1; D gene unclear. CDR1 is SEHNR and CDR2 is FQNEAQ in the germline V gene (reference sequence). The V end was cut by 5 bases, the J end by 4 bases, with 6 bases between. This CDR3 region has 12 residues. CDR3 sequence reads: CASSPTYNEQFF. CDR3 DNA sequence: TGTGCCAGCAGCCCTACTTACAATGAGCAGTTCTTC.

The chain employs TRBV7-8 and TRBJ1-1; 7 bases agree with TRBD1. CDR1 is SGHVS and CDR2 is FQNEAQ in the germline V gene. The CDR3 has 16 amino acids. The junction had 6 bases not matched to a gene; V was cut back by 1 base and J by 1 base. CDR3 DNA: TGTGCCAGCAGCTTAGGGGGCCAGGGGGGGAACACTGAAGCTTTCTTT. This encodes CASSLGGQGGNTEAFF.

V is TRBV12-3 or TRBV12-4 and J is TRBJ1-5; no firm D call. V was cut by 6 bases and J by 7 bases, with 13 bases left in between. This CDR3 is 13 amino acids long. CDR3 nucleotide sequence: TGTGCCAGCAGGCGGACTTCGGCCCAGCCCCAGCATTTT. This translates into CASRRTSAQPQHF.

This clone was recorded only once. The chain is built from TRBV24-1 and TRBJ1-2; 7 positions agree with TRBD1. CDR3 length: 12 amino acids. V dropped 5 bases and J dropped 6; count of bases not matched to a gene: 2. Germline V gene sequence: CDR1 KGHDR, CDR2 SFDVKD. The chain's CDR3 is CATSGGGDGYTF. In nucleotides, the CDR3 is TGTGCCACCAGTGGAGGGGGCGATGGCTACACCTTC.

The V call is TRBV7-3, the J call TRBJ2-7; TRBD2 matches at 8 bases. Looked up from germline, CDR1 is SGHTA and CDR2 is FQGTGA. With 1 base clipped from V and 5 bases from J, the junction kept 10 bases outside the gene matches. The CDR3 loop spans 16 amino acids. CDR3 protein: CASSLKGPAGVDEQYF. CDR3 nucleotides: TGTGCCAGCAGCTTAAAGGGTCCAGCGGGAGTAGACGAGCAGTACTTC.

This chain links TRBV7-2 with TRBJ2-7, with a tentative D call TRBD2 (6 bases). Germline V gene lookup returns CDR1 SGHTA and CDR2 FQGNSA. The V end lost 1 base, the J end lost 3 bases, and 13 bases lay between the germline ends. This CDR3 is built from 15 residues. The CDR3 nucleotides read TGTGCCAGCAGCTTAGACTTAGGGACTTTCTACGAGCAGTACTTC. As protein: CASSLDLGTFYEQYF. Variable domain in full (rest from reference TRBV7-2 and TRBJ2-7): GAGVSQSPSNKVTEKGKDVELRCDPISGHTALYWYRQSLGQGLEFLIYFQGNSAPDKSGLPSDRFSAERTGGSVSTLTIQRTQQEDSAVYLCASSLDLGTFYEQYFGPGTRLTVT.

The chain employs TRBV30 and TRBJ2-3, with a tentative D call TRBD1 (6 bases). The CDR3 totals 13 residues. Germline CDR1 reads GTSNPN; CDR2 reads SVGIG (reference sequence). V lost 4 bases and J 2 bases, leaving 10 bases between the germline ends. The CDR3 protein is CAWTTGNTDTQYF. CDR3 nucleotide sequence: TGTGCCTGGACGACAGGAAACACAGATACGCAGTATTTT.

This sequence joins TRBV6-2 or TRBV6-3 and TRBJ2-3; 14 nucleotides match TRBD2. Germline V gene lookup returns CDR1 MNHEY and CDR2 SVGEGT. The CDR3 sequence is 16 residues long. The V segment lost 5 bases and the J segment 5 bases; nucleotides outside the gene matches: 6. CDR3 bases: TGTGCCAGCAGTCGGACTAGCGGGGGGTTCGTAGATACGCAGTATTTT. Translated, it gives CASSRTSGGFVDTQYF.

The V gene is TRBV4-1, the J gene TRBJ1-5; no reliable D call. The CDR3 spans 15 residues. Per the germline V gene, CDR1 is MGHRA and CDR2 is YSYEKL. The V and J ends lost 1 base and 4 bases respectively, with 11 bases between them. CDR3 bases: TGCGCCAGCAGCCAAGTGCCCCAGTCTAATCAGCCCCAGCATTTT. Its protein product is CASSQVPQSNQPQHF.

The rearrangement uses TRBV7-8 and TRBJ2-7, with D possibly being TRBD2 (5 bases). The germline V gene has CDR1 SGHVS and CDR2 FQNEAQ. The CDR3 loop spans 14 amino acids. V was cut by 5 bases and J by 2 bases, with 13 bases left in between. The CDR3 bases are TGTGCCAGCAGCCCAGACATAGCGCCCTACGAGCAGTACTTC. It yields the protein CASSPDIAPYEQYF.

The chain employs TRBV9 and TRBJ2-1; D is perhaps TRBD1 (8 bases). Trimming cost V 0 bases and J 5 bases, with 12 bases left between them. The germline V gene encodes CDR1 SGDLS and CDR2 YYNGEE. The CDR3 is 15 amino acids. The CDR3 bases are TGTGCCAGCAGCGTAGGGACAGGGAGGGACAATGAGCAGTTCTTC. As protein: CASSVGTGRDNEQFF. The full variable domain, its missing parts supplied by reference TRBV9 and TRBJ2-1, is DSGVTQTPKHLITATGQRVTLRCSPRSGDLSVYWYQQSLDQGLQFLIQYYNGEERAKGNILERFSAQQFPDLHSELNLSSLELGDSALYFCASSVGTGRDNEQFFGPGTRLTVL.

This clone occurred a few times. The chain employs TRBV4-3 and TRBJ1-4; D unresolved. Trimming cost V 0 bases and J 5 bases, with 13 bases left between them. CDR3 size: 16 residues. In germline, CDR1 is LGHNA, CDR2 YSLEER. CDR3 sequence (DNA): TGCGCCAGCAGCCAAGATCATCAGAGGTGGAATGAAAAACTGTTTTTT. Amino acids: CASSQDHQRWNEKLFF.

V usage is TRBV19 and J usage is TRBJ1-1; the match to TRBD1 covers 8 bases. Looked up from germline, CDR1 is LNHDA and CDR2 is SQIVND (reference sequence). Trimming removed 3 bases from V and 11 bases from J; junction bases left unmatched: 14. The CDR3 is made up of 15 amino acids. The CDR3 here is CASSIRSGGRLEAFF. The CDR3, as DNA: TGTGCCAGTAGTATCAGGTCAGGGGGCAGGTTGGAGGCTTTCTTT.

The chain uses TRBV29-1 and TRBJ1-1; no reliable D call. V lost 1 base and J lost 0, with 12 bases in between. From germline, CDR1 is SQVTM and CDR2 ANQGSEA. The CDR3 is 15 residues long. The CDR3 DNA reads TGCAGCGTTGAAGGCTCCTCCGGGGTGAACACTGAAGCTTTCTTT. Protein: CSVEGSSGVNTEAFF.

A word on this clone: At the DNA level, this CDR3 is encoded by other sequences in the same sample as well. CDR3 sequence (DNA): TGTGCCAGTAGTATAGGCGGGACAGGACCCTACGAGCAGTACTTC. As protein: CASSIGGTGPYEQYF. The rearrangement joins TRBV19 to TRBJ2-7; TRBD1 matches at 8 bases. The trim removed 1 base at V and 2 bases at J, leaving 4 bases unmatched. Germline CDR1 is LNHDA and CDR2 is SQIVND (reference sequence). The CDR3 contains 15 residues.

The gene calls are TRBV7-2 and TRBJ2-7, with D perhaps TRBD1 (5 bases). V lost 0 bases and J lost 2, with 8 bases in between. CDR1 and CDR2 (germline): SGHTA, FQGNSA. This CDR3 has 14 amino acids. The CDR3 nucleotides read TGTGCCAGCAGCTTAGCCCCAGGGCCCTACGAGCAGTACTTC. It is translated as CASSLAPGPYEQYF.

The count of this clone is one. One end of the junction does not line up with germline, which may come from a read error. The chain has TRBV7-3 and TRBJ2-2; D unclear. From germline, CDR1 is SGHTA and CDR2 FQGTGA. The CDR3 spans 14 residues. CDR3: CASSLNTNTGELFF. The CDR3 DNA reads TGTGCCAGCAGTTTAAACACGAACACCGGGGAGCTGTTTTTT.

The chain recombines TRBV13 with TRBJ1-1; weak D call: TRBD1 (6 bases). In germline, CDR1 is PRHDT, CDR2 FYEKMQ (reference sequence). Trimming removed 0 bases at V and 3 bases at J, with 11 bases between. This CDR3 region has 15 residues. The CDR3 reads CASSLGTGRHTEAFF. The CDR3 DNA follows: TGTGCCAGCAGCTTAGGGACAGGTAGGCACACTGAAGCTTTCTTT.

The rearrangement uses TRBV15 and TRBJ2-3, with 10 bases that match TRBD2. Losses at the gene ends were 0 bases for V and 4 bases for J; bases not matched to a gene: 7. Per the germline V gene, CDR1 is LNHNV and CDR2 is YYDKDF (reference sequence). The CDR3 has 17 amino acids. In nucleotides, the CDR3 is TGTGCCACCAGCAGAGAGGCTCGTCTAGCGGGAGCAGATACGCAGTATTTT. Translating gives CATSREARLAGADTQYF.

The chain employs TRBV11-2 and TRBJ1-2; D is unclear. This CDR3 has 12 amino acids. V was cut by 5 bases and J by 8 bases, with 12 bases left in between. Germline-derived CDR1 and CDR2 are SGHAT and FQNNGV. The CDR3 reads CASSPRLEGYTF. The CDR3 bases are TGTGCCAGCAGCCCGCGGTTGGAGGGCTACACCTTC.

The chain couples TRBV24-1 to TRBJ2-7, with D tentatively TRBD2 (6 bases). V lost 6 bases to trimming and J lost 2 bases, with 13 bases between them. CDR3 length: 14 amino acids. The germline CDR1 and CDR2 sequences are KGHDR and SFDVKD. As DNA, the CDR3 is TGTGCCACCAGTAATGTAGCGGACCCCTACGAGCAGTACTTC. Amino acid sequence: CATSNVADPYEQYF.

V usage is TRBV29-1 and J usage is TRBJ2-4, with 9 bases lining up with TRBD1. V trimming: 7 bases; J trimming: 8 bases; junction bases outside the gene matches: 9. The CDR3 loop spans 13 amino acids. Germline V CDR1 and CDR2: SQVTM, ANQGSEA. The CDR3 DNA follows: TGCAGCGCGCACGACAGGGGGAAGGACATTCAGTACTTC. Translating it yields CSAHDRGKDIQYF.

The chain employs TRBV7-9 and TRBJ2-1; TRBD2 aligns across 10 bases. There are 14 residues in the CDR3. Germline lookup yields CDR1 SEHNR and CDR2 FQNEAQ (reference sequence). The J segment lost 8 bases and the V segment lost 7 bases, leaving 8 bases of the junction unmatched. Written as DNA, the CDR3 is TGTGCCAGCACGAAGGTAGCGGGAGGCCATGAGCAGTTCTTC. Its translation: CASTKVAGGHEQFF.

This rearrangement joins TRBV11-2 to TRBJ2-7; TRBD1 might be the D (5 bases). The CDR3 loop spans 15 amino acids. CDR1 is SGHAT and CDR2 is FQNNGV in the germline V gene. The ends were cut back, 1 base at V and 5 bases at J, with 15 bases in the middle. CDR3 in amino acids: CASSLVGGAKDEQYF. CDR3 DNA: TGTGCCAGCAGCTTAGTGGGTGGGGCCAAGGACGAGCAGTACTTC.

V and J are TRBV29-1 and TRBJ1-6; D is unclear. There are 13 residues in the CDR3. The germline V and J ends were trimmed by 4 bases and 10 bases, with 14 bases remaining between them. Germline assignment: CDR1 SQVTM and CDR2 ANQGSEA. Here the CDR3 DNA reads TGCAGCGTTGGGGGTGGGGAGGGATCACCCCTCCACTTT. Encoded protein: CSVGGGEGSPLHF. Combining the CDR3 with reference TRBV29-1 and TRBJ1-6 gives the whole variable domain SAVISQKPSRDICQRGTSLTIQCQVDSQVTMMFWYRQQPGQSLTLIATANQGSEATYESGFVIDKFPISRPNLTFSTLTVSNMSPEDSSIYLCSVGGGEGSPLHFGNGTRLTVT.